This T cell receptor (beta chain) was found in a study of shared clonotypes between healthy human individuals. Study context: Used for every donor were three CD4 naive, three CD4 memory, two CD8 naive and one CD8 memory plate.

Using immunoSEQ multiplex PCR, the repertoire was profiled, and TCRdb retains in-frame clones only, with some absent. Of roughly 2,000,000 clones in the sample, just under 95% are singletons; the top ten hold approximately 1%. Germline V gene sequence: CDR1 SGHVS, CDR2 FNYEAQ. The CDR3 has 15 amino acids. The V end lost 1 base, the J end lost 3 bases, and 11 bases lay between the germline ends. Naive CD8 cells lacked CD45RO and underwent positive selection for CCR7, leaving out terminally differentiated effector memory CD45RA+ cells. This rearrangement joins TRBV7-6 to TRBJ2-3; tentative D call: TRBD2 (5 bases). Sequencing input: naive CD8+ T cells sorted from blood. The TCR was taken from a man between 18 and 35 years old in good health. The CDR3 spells CASSLEVGVTDTQYF. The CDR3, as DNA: TGTGCCAGCAGCTTAGAGGTCGGGGTGACAGATACGCAGTATTTT.